This is a list of T cell receptor beta chains from one sample in a study of graft-versus-host responses after intestinal transplantation. These receptors' targets are unknown. Only in-frame clones appear in the TCRdb table, and some are missing; sequencing was by immunoSEQ multiplex PCR. The sample has tens of thousands of clones, 80% to 95% seen once. Sequencing used unstimulated CD8+ T cells sorted from spleen or lymph node cells, obtained before transplant. The receptor source for this set is a human donor who was the organ donor for an intestinal transplant. The CDR3 runs from the conserved cysteine through the conserved F or W. The order of the fields is clone size, J gene, V gene, D gene, CDR3 protein, CDR3 DNA. The D gene is left open where the match is weak. The size of a clone is reported for some rows only, either as once, few or many, or as a class for expanded clones.

-,TRBJ1-1,TRBV19,TRBD1,CASSIRDRGNTEAFF,TGTGCCAGTAGTATCAGGGACAGGGGGAACACTGAAGCTTTCTTT
-,TRBJ2-7,TRBV6-5,-,CASSNRDKAYEQYF,TGTGCCAGCAGTAACCGGGACAAGGCCTACGAGCAGTACTTC
once,TRBJ1-2,TRBV27,-,CASSLSGVYGYTF,TGTGCCAGCAGTTTATCGGGGGTCTATGGCTACACCTTC
-,TRBJ2-7,TRBV14,-,CASSQENRAYEQYF,TGTGCCAGCAGCCAAGAGAACAGAGCCTACGAGCAGTACTTC
-,TRBJ2-1,TRBV6-5,TRBD2,CASSYSAGGSYNEQFF,TGTGCCAGCAGTTACTCGGCGGGAGGATCCTACAATGAGCAGTTCTTC
-,TRBJ1-6,TRBV5-1,-,CASSFARGDSPLHF,TGCGCCAGCAGCTTTGCCAGGGGTGATTCACCCCTCCACTTT
-,TRBJ1-1,TRBV11-2,-,CASSHRQPEAFF,TGTGCCAGCAGCCATAGACAGCCTGAAGCTTTCTTT
-,TRBJ1-3,TRBV5-5,-,CASSLGPAFYSGNTIYF,TGTGCCAGCAGCCTTGGTCCCGCTTTTTACTCTGGAAACACCATATATTTT
once,TRBJ2-2,TRBV7-7,-,CASSLAGPGTGELFF,TGTGCTAGCAGCTTAGCAGGGCCGGGGACCGGGGAGCTGTTTTTT
-,TRBJ2-2,TRBV7-9,TRBD1,CASSYPDRDSGELFF,TGTGCCAGCAGCTACCCGGACAGGGATTCCGGGGAGCTGTTTTTT
-,TRBJ2-3,TRBV15,-,CATSRDHLSGTSTDTQYF,TGTGCCACCAGCAGGGACCACCTTAGCGGAACTAGCACAGATACGCAGTATTTT
-,TRBJ2-7,TRBV10-3,TRBD1,CAISESNQGAFYEQYF,TGTGCCATCAGTGAGTCTAATCAGGGGGCCTTTTACGAGCAGTACTTC
-,TRBJ2-1,TRBV6-1,-,CASSEVVWVGADIEQFF,TGTGCCAGCAGTGAAGTAGTTTGGGTGGGAGCCGACATTGAGCAGTTCTTC
-,TRBJ2-1,TRBV29-1,-,CSVVPGTEFF,TGCAGCGTCGTTCCCGGGACGGAGTTCTTC
-,TRBJ2-3,TRBV5-6,-,CASSSLRMAGTPQNEEQYF,TGTGCCAGCAGCAGCTTGAGGATGGCAGGGACACCGCAAAACGAGGAGCAGTATTTT
-,TRBJ1-2,TRBV9,-,CASSVSPSQGDHTF,TGTGCCAGCAGCGTATCTCCCTCCCAGGGAGACCACACCTTC
-,TRBJ2-3,TRBV7-6,-,CASSPEFTSTDTQYF,TGTGCCAGCAGCCCGGAATTCACTAGCACAGATACGCAGTATTTT
few,TRBJ2-7,TRBV5-7,-,CASSRTTGSEQYF,TGTGCCAGCAGCCGTACCACAGGTAGCGAGCAGTACTTC
-,TRBJ2-7,TRBV10-3,TRBD1,CASSYGAGGQYEQYF,TGTGCCAGCAGTTACGGGGCAGGGGGCCAGTACGAGCAGTACTTC
-,TRBJ1-4,TRBV21-1,-,CASSRDRGRTNEKLFF,TGTGCCAGCAGCCGGGACAGGGGGCGGACTAATGAAAAACTGTTTTTT
-,TRBJ2-1,TRBV6-4,TRBD2,CASSDSTWTSGSYNEQFF,TGTGCCAGCAGTGACTCGACATGGACTAGCGGTTCCTACAATGAGCAGTTCTTC